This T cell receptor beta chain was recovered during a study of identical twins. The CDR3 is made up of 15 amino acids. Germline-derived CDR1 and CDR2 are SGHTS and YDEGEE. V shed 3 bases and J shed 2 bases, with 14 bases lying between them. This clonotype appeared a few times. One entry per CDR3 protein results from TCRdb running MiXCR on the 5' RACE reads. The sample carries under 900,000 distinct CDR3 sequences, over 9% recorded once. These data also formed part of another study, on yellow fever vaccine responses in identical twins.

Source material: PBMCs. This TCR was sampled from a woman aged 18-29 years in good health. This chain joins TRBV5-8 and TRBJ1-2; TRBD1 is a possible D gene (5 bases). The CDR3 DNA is TGTGCCAGCAGCTACGTAGAGGGACTGAACTATGGCTACACCTTC. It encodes CASSYVEGLNYGYTF. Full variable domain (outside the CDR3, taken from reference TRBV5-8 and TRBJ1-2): EAGVTQSPTHLIKTRGQQATLRCSPISGHTSVYWYQQALGLGLQFLLWYDEGEERNRGNFPPRFSGRQFPNYSSELNVNALELEDSALYLCASSYVEGLNYGYTFGSGTRLTVV.